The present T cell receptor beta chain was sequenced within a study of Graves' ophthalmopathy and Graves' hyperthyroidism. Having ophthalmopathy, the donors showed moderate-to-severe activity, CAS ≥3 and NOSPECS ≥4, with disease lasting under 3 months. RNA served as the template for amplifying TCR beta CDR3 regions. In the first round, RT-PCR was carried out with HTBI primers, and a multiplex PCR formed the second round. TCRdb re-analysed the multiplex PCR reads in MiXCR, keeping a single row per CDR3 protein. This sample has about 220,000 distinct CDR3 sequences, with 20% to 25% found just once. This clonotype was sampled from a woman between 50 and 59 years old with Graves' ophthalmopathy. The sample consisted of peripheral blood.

CDR3 bases: TGTGCCAGCAGTGCATCAGGGCTAGAGACCCAGTACTTC. Translating it yields CASSASGLETQYF. The V and J genes are TRBV2 and TRBJ2-5; D may be TRBD1 (5 bases). The CDR3 length is 13 residues. Germline assignment: CDR1 SNHLY and CDR2 FYNNEI. Trimming stripped 4 bases from V and 4 bases from J, with 10 bases between.